This T cell receptor (beta chain) appears in the sequencing data of a study of cytomegalovirus exposure and HLA in healthy donors. Method: immunoSEQ multiplex PCR; TCRdb's copy keeps in-frame clones and lacks some. The sample records roughly 180,000 clones, roughly 86% being singletons. The donors formed part of the approximately 120-subject validation cohort, distinct from the roughly 700-subject first cohort. Whole-study findings and limits: Researchers catalogued about 160 TCR beta chains as cytomegalovirus-associated. Three of the chains that were CMV-associated were confirmed in vitro to be specific for CMV antigens. The tendency of first-cohort TCR clusters to co-occur in the 120 or so validation repertoires emerged from a later analysis.

As for this clone: Its antigen is unidentified.

V lost 6 bases and J 0 bases, leaving 17 bases between the germline ends. CDR3 size: 16 residues. Germline V gene data show CDR1 as KGHSH and CDR2 as LQKENI. The chain uses TRBV18 and TRBJ1-1; D call uncertain. Sequencing used PBMCs. The sequence came from a man younger than 40 in good health and CMV-seropositive. The DNA for the CDR3 is TGTGCCAGCTCTCCCACCGGACCTATAATGAACACTGAAGCTTTCTTT. Its translation: CASSPTGPIMNTEAFF.